This entry lists 19 T cell receptor beta chains sequenced from one sample in a study of PD-L1 blockade in urothelial cancer. The repertoire was sequenced with immunoSEQ multiplex PCR; TCRdb's copy has only in-frame clones and lacks some. Here the sample spans about 56,000 clones, approximately 85% being singletons. Time point defined: pretreatment peripheral blood. The sample was PBMCs, taken around atezolizumab (anti-PD-L1) treatment. The receptors were gathered from a man aged 65-85 years with urothelial cancer.

The chain employs TRBV9 and TRBJ2-1, with TRBD2 matching 7 bases. The CDR3 covers 15 residues. CDR1 SGDLS and CDR2 YYNGEE come from the germline V gene. The V and J ends lost 3 bases and 0 bases, in that order; junction bases with no gene match: 3. The chain's CDR3 is CASSAGTTSYNEQFF. CDR3 coding DNA: TGTGCCAGCAGCGCCGGGACTACCTCCTACAATGAGCAGTTCTTC.

V and J are TRBV7-2 and TRBJ2-5, with 10 bases matching TRBD1. The CDR3 runs to 16 residues. V was clipped by 2 bases and J by 5 bases; unmatched bases: 8. The germline CDR1 and CDR2 sequences are SGHTA and FQGNSA. CDR3: CASSLSGQGMGETQYF. CDR3 in DNA: TGTGCCAGCAGCTTATCGGGACAGGGGATGGGTGAGACCCAGTACTTC.

The rearrangement uses TRBV7-2 and TRBJ1-5; D uncertain. The V gene's germline CDR1 is SGHTA and CDR2 FQGNSA. CDR3 length: 13 residues. V lost 1 base to trimming and J lost 6 bases, with 7 bases between them. The CDR3 bases are TGTGCCAGCAGCTTAGGGATAGCTCAGCCCCAGCATTTT. Encoded protein: CASSLGIAQPQHF. Full variable domain (rest looked up from reference TRBV7-2 and TRBJ1-5): GAGVSQSPSNKVTEKGKDVELRCDPISGHTALYWYRQSLGQGLEFLIYFQGNSAPDKSGLPSDRFSAERTGGSVSTLTIQRTQQEDSAVYLCASSLGIAQPQHFGDGTRLSIL.

The chain employs TRBV30 and TRBJ1-2; D is undetermined. The CDR3 length is 14 residues. V was trimmed by 2 bases and J by 7 bases, leaving 17 bases between them. Looked up from germline, CDR1 is GTSNPN and CDR2 is SVGIG (reference sequence). CDR3 amino acids: CAWSPGPEEGGYTF. CDR3 in DNA: TGTGCCTGGAGTCCGGGCCCGGAGGAGGGTGGCTACACCTTC.

The chain is built from TRBV11-2 and TRBJ1-1, with a possible D match to TRBD1 (5 bases). The CDR3 has 15 amino acids. V lost 2 bases and J lost 6, with 16 bases in between. Germline V gene data show CDR1 as SGHAT and CDR2 as FQNNGV. The CDR3 protein is CASSLSVQGPPEAFF. The CDR3 DNA follows: TGTGCCAGCAGCTTAAGTGTCCAGGGCCCCCCTGAAGCTTTCTTT.

The chain combines TRBV7-3 with TRBJ2-1; D is perhaps TRBD2 (6 bases). V gave up 5 bases and J gave up 4 bases, with 15 bases separating them. Germline V CDR1 and CDR2: SGHTA, FQGTGA. The CDR3 sequence is 15 residues long. CDR3 protein: CASSPTRESYNEQFF. For the CDR3, the DNA is TGTGCCAGCAGCCCCACCCGGGAGTCTTACAATGAGCAGTTCTTC.

This clone was seen only once. The chain carries TRBV5-1 and TRBJ2-1; D may be TRBD2 (6 bases). The germline V gene encodes CDR1 SGHRS and CDR2 YFSETQ. The CDR3 is 18 residues long. The V end lost 4 bases, the J end lost 2 bases, and 22 bases lay between the germline ends. CDR3 amino acids: CASSPRGIGSIAYNEQFF. For the CDR3, the DNA is TGCGCCAGCAGCCCGAGGGGTATCGGGAGTATCGCCTACAATGAGCAGTTCTTC.

The V call is TRBV2, the J call TRBJ2-5; the match to TRBD2 covers 12 bases. The CDR3 contains 15 residues. With 6 bases clipped from V and 4 bases from J, the junction kept 6 bases outside the gene matches. Germline assignment: CDR1 SNHLY and CDR2 FYNNEI. CDR3 amino acids: CASRPTSGRRETQYF. Here the CDR3 DNA reads TGTGCCAGCAGGCCGACTAGCGGGAGAAGAGAGACCCAGTACTTC.

As for this clone: The sample holds other DNA sequences that translate to the same CDR3. The genes are TRBV5-8 and TRBJ2-5; D is ambiguous. The CDR3 contains 12 residues. Germline loops: CDR1 SGHTS, CDR2 YDEGEE. The V gene lost 2 bases and the J gene lost 4 bases, with 6 bases spanning the gap. CDR3 region: CASSLQRETQYF. Here the CDR3 DNA reads TGTGCCAGCAGCTTACAGAGAGAGACCCAGTACTTC.

In this sample, this clone turned up a few times. The CDR3 DNA reads as TGTGCCAGCAGTTTAAATCCGGGTGAAAAACTGTTTTTT. Protein product: CASSLNPGEKLFF. This chain joins TRBV27 and TRBJ1-4; D remains unclear. From germline, CDR1 is MNHEY and CDR2 SMNVEV (reference sequence). Deletions cut 2 bases from V and 7 bases from J, with 8 bases between. This CDR3 contains 13 residues.

Regarding this clone: At one end, the junction sequence differs from germline, possibly due to a read error. The chain combines TRBV27 with TRBJ1-2; 7 nucleotides agree with TRBD1. Germline V gene lookup returns CDR1 MNHEY and CDR2 SMNVEV (reference sequence). The CDR3 has 15 residues. As DNA, the CDR3 is TGTGCCAACAGTCCCCGACAGGGAGGTGGCTATGGCTACACCTTC. Its translation: CANSPRQGGGYGYTF.

This clone was detected only once. J is TRBJ2-5 and V is TRBV6-1; weak D call: TRBD1 (6 bases). CDR1 and CDR2 from the germline V gene are MNHNS and SASEGT. V lost 6 bases and J 5 bases, leaving 16 bases between the germline ends. CDR3 length: 14 residues. For the CDR3, the DNA is TGTGCCAGCAGCACGACTGGGACACGCGAGACCCAGTACTTC. Translated, it gives CASSTTGTRETQYF.

V usage is TRBV15 and J usage is TRBJ2-2; 8 bases map to TRBD1. Germline CDR1 is LNHNV and CDR2 is YYDKDF (reference sequence). This CDR3 region has 17 residues. Trimming removed 0 bases from V and 7 bases from J; junction bases left unmatched: 10. CDR3 nucleotides: TGTGCCACCAGCAGAGATTTGCAGGGGGCGCGGAACGGGGAGCTGTTTTTT. Amino acid sequence: CATSRDLQGARNGELFF.

The chain combines TRBV18 with TRBJ1-1; a weak D match, TRBD1 (6 bases). Trimming left V 0 bases short and J 5 bases short, with 10 bases between. The CDR3 has 14 residues. CDR1 and CDR2 from the germline V gene are KGHSH and LQKENI. The CDR3 region is CASSPPTGRTEAFF. The CDR3 DNA sequence: TGTGCCAGCTCACCACCAACAGGGCGGACTGAAGCTTTCTTT.

For the CDR3, the DNA is TGTGCCAGCAGTCGAGGGTTACTTAATGAAAAACTGTTTTTT. Translation: CASSRGLLNEKLFF. This chain uses TRBV28 with TRBJ1-4; D is ambiguous. Germline-derived CDR1 and CDR2 are MDHEN and SYDVKM. The V and J ends lost 5 bases and 4 bases respectively, with 11 bases between them. The CDR3 has 14 amino acids.

The genes are TRBV6-5 and TRBJ1-5; D gene unclear. In germline, CDR1 is MNHEY, CDR2 SVGAGI. This CDR3 has 13 residues. Trimming pared 7 bases from V and 2 bases from J, leaving 9 bases between. The CDR3 region has the DNA TGTGCCAGCACCGAAAGCCGCAATCAGCCCCAGCATTTT. Encoded protein: CASTESRNQPQHF.

The rearrangement links TRBV29-1 to TRBJ1-2, with TRBD1 as a possible D gene (6 bases). The V gene lost 5 bases and the J gene lost 2 bases, with 9 bases spanning the gap. The CDR3 loop spans 12 amino acids. Germline V CDR1 and CDR2: SQVTM, ANQGSEA. CDR3 sequence (DNA): TGCAGCGTTACAGGGATGAACTATGGCTACACCTTC. Translated, it gives CSVTGMNYGYTF.

CDR3 sequence: CASSYLAGQNTGELFF. CDR3 nucleotide sequence: TGTGCCAGCAGTTACCTAGCGGGACAGAACACCGGGGAGCTGTTTTTT. The chain links TRBV6-5 to TRBJ2-2, with TRBD2 matching 9 bases. The CDR3 consists of 16 residues. The germline CDR1 and CDR2 sequences are MNHEY and SVGAGI. V gave up 2 bases and J gave up 1 base; unmatched junction bases: 2.

The V gene is TRBV2, the J gene TRBJ2-1; TRBD2 matches at 8 bases. Germline CDR1 SNHLY, CDR2 FYNNEI. The ends lost 4 bases at V and 7 bases at J; junction bases unmatched: 9. The length of the CDR3 is 15 residues. The CDR3 nucleotides are TGTGCCAGCAGTGGTGGAGCGGGAGTATCAAATGAGCAGTTCTTC. Residues: CASSGGAGVSNEQFF.